The 27 T cell receptor beta chains reported below all come from one sample, sequenced in a study of shared clonotypes between healthy human individuals. The data were produced by immunoSEQ multiplex PCR, yet TCRdb's version contains in-frame clones alone and is incomplete. The table records 550,000 to 700,000 clones, 55% to 85% of them present only once. Sequencing input: memory CD4+ T cells sorted from blood. Described subset: CD45RA-negative fraction. These receptors were obtained from a woman aged 25 to 45 in good health.

The genes are TRBV7-6 and TRBJ2-7, with TRBD2 identical over 8 bases. Germline CDR1 SGHVS, CDR2 FNYEAQ. V was pared by 5 bases and J by 4 bases, with 10 bases of the junction left unmatched. The CDR3 has 15 amino acids. CDR3 loop: CASSGYGTRSYEQYF. The CDR3 region has the DNA TGTGCCAGCAGCGGCTACGGGACTAGAAGTTACGAGCAGTACTTC.

The chain carries TRBV5-1 and TRBJ1-1; TRBD1 might be the D (6 bases). The CDR3 is 16 amino acids. V gave up 2 bases and J gave up 3 bases, with 17 bases separating them. Germline V gives CDR1 SGHRS, CDR2 YFSETQ. The CDR3 bases are TGCGCCAGCAGCTTTGGGGCAGGGGAGGGGTACACTGAAGCTTTCTTT. It specifies CASSFGAGEGYTEAFF.

This chain's CDR3 is CASRAGLAGNNEQFF. The CDR3 region has the DNA TGTGCCAGCAGGGCGGGACTAGCGGGGAACAATGAGCAGTTCTTC. This chain joins TRBV6-1 and TRBJ2-1, with 13 bases that match TRBD2. Germline V CDR1 and CDR2: MNHNS, SASEGT. The J segment lost 5 bases and the V segment lost 6 bases, leaving 4 bases of the junction unmatched. The CDR3 runs 15 residues.

CDR3 sequence (DNA): TGTGCCAGCGGGGAGGGGAGGAACACAGATACGCAGTATTTT. It translates to CASGEGRNTDTQYF. The chain has TRBV2 and TRBJ2-3; 7 nucleotides align to TRBD2. After removal of 8 bases from V and 2 bases from J, the junction contained 7 bases not matched to a gene. Germline-derived CDR1 and CDR2 are SNHLY and FYNNEI. This CDR3 has 14 residues.

Of note for this clone: At one of its ends the junction is not consistent with the germline gene, which may arise from a read error. This rearrangement joins TRBV10-3 to TRBJ1-2; 10 positions agree with TRBD1. CDR1 is ENHRY, CDR2 SYGVKD, per germline. The CDR3 runs 13 residues. The CDR3 coding sequence is TGTGCCATCAGTGGGGACAGGGGCTATGGCCACACCTTC. It encodes CAISGDRGYGHTF.

The J gene is TRBJ2-2, the V gene TRBV30; 7 nucleotides agree with TRBD2. Germline loops: CDR1 GTSNPN, CDR2 SVGIG (reference sequence). The CDR3 consists of 15 residues. Trimming took 1 base from V and 5 from J; bases not matched to a gene: 7. This chain's CDR3 is CAWSGGGGKTGELFF. The CDR3 DNA sequence: TGTGCCTGGAGTGGGGGGGGAGGGAAGACCGGGGAGCTGTTTTTT.

This chain connects TRBV29-1 to TRBJ1-2, with D unresolved. With 5 bases removed from V and 0 bases from J, the gap between germline ends came to 7 bases. The CDR3 runs 12 residues. Germline V gives CDR1 SQVTM, CDR2 ANQGSEA. The DNA for the CDR3 is TGCAGCGTTCGACATTCTAACTATGGCTACACCTTC. Protein product: CSVRHSNYGYTF.

The chain has TRBV19 and TRBJ2-7, with D unresolved. Trimming pared 4 bases from V and 1 base from J, leaving 8 bases between. The V gene's germline CDR1 is LNHDA and CDR2 SQIVND (reference sequence). This CDR3 contains 13 residues. CDR3: CASSKADSYEQYF. Here the CDR3 DNA reads TGTGCCAGTAGTAAGGCCGATTCCTACGAGCAGTACTTC.

The chain has TRBV6-6 and TRBJ2-3, with a tentative D call TRBD1 (6 bases). Per germline, CDR1 MNHNY and CDR2 SVGAGI (reference sequence). Trimming stripped 8 bases from V and 8 bases from J, with 23 bases between. CDR3 size: 15 residues. CDR3 loop: CASRDVQGSRATQYF. For the CDR3, the DNA is TGTGCCAGCCGCGATGTCCAGGGGAGTCGGGCTACGCAGTATTTT.

This chain links TRBV6-6 with TRBJ1-5, with no clear D. The CDR3 covers 14 residues. Germline assignment: CDR1 MNHNY and CDR2 SVGAGI (reference sequence). Trimming left V 5 bases short and J 0 bases short, with 8 bases between. The CDR3 DNA reads TGTGCCAGCAGTCCAAGTGTTAGCAATCAGCCCCAGCATTTT. It is translated as CASSPSVSNQPQHF.

The chain has TRBV18 and TRBJ2-7, with 8 bases identical to TRBD1. The CDR3 consists of 16 residues. Germline loops: CDR1 KGHSH, CDR2 LQKENI. The J segment lost 1 base and the V segment lost 6 bases, leaving 11 bases of the junction unmatched. CDR3 sequence (DNA): TGTGCCAGCTCCAAAGGGACCGGGACAGGTTCCTACGAGCAGTACTTC. The encoded protein is CASSKGTGTGSYEQYF.

This clone showed up just a few times. V is TRBV28 and J is TRBJ1-1; D might be TRBD1 (6 bases). V was cut by 5 bases and J by 4 bases, with 17 bases left in between. Germline V CDR1 and CDR2: MDHEN, SYDVKM. This CDR3 is 15 amino acids long. The chain's CDR3 is CASSPRGGQVTEAFF. The CDR3 nucleotides read TGTGCCAGCAGTCCAAGGGGGGGGCAGGTCACTGAAGCTTTCTTT.

V gene TRBV5-1 combines with J gene TRBJ1-1, with D possibly being TRBD1 (5 bases). Germline lookup yields CDR1 SGHRS and CDR2 YFSETQ. The CDR3 has 15 amino acids. Trimming cost V 4 bases and J 11 bases, with 24 bases left between them. This CDR3 is CASSPSGDRGLDAFF. DNA for the CDR3: TGCGCCAGCAGCCCCAGTGGGGATAGGGGCCTTGACGCTTTCTTT.

This chain uses TRBV2 with TRBJ1-3; a possible D gene is TRBD1 (6 bases). This CDR3 spans 12 amino acids. In germline, CDR1 is SNHLY, CDR2 FYNNEI. Trimming cost V 3 bases and J 15 bases, with 15 bases left between them. CDR3 amino acids: CASSDFDRRGYF. The CDR3 DNA follows: TGTGCCAGCAGTGACTTCGACAGGAGGGGATATTTT.

The V and J genes are TRBV7-2 and TRBJ1-2; the match to TRBD1 covers 8 bases. The ends lost 2 bases at V and 6 bases at J; junction bases unmatched: 5. CDR3 length: 14 residues. Germline CDR1 is SGHTA and CDR2 is FQGNSA. The CDR3 region is CASSLRNRGNGYTF. CDR3 DNA: TGTGCCAGCAGCTTAAGGAACAGGGGGAATGGCTACACCTTC.

V gene TRBV5-1 combines with J gene TRBJ2-7; D is perhaps TRBD2 (5 bases). The CDR3 covers 16 residues. The germline gives CDR1 SGHRS, CDR2 YFSETQ. V was cut by 0 bases and J by 6 bases, with 19 bases left in between. In DNA form, the CDR3 reads TGCGCCAGCAGCTTGGTCCCCGTAGAAGCGGCAAGCGAGCAGTACTTC. This codes for CASSLVPVEAASEQYF.

This clone came up a few times. Other DNA sequences in the same sample also yield this CDR3. The chain carries TRBV5-1 and TRBJ2-2, with D possibly being TRBD1 (7 bases). The CDR3 length is 15 residues. Trimming took 3 bases from V and 3 from J, leaving 12 bases between them. The germline gives CDR1 SGHRS, CDR2 YFSETQ. The CDR3 nucleotides are TGCGCCAGCAGCTGGGGGGACAGAGACACCGGGGAGCTGTTTTTT. It specifies CASSWGDRDTGELFF.

This clone was counted between two and nine times. The chain carries TRBV7-9 and TRBJ2-7; D is ambiguous. This CDR3 is built from 13 residues. V lost 4 bases to trimming and J lost 2 bases, with 9 bases between them. Germline CDR1 and CDR2: SEHNR and FQNEAQ (reference sequence). The CDR3 protein is CASSSTDAYEQYF. Here the CDR3 DNA reads TGTGCCAGCAGCTCAACAGACGCCTACGAGCAGTACTTC.

The chain has TRBV6-1 and TRBJ2-7; possibly TRBD1 for D (5 bases). Germline CDR1 MNHNS, CDR2 SASEGT. CDR3 size: 15 residues. V dropped 3 bases and J dropped 4 bases, with 16 bases sitting between them. The CDR3 loop is CASSESIGVSYEQYF. The CDR3 DNA reads TGTGCCAGCAGTGAGTCAATAGGGGTCTCTTACGAGCAGTACTTC.

This clone was counted only a few times. V usage is TRBV30 and J usage is TRBJ1-3, with D unclear. The V and J ends lost 0 bases and 0 bases respectively, with 12 bases between them. The CDR3 is 16 amino acids. Germline V gene data show CDR1 as GTSNPN and CDR2 as SVGIG (reference sequence). The CDR3 is CAWSVPNSSSGNTIYF. The CDR3 bases are TGTGCCTGGAGTGTACCGAACTCTAGCTCTGGAAACACCATATATTTT.

The chain couples TRBV7-2 to TRBJ2-7; no clear D gene. Germline CDR1 SGHTA, CDR2 FQGNSA. The CDR3 runs 13 residues. The germline V and J ends were trimmed by 2 bases and 2 bases, with 7 bases remaining between them. Here the CDR3 DNA reads TGTGCCAGCAGCTTACCAAATCCCTACGAGCAGTACTTC. This sequence encodes CASSLPNPYEQYF.

The CDR3 region has the DNA TGCGCCAGCAGCTTGGCCGGTCTCTTTAGCACAGATACGCAGTATTTT. It translates to CASSLAGLFSTDTQYF. The chain combines TRBV5-1 with TRBJ2-3; D call uncertain. Per germline, CDR1 SGHRS and CDR2 YFSETQ. The CDR3 consists of 16 residues. Trimming stripped 0 bases from V and 0 bases from J, with 11 bases between.

The chain uses TRBV14 and TRBJ2-7; D possibly corresponds to TRBD2 (7 bases). This CDR3 has 15 amino acids. The V gene's germline CDR1 is SGHDN and CDR2 FVKESK. The V gene lost 4 bases and the J gene lost 4 bases, with 17 bases spanning the gap. For the CDR3, the DNA is TGTGCCAGCAGCCCCCGGGGGGCTCCCGCTTACGAGCAGTACTTC. It encodes CASSPRGAPAYEQYF.

This clone was counted a single time. J is TRBJ2-1 and V is TRBV27; D not resolved. The CDR3 consists of 14 residues. Germline V gene sequence: CDR1 MNHEY, CDR2 SMNVEV (reference sequence). V lost 4 bases and J lost 4, with 11 bases in between. CDR3 in DNA: TGTGCCAGCAGTTACACCTTCGGGTACAATGAGCAGTTCTTC. As protein: CASSYTFGYNEQFF.

The chain links TRBV6-1 to TRBJ2-5; D gene uncertain. V lost 6 bases and J 5 bases, leaving 16 bases between the germline ends. This CDR3 contains 14 residues. Germline-derived CDR1 and CDR2 are MNHNS and SASEGT. CDR3 region: CASSQISIRETQYF. CDR3 coding DNA: TGTGCCAGCAGCCAAATCTCGATCCGGGAGACCCAGTACTTC.

This sequence joins TRBV19 and TRBJ2-4, with TRBD1 matching 8 bases. Germline values: CDR1 LNHDA, CDR2 SQIVND (reference sequence). V trimming: 5 bases; J trimming: 0 bases; junction bases outside the gene matches: 3. This CDR3 region has 15 residues. The CDR3: CASSVQGEAKNIQYF. The CDR3 region has the DNA TGTGCCAGTAGTGTACAGGGGGAAGCCAAAAACATTCAGTACTTC.

The J gene is TRBJ2-1, the V gene TRBV2; D possibly uses TRBD1 or TRBD2 (5 bases each). V was trimmed by 6 bases and J by 8 bases, leaving 20 bases between them. The CDR3 is made up of 15 amino acids. Germline CDR1 SNHLY, CDR2 FYNNEI. The CDR3 nucleotides are TGTGCCAGCAGCGACCGGGGCCTCGACGACGATGAGCAGTTCTTC. Translating gives CASSDRGLDDDEQFF.